The clone carrying this T cell receptor (beta chain) was observed a handful of times. The antigen is not known. The data belong to a study of identical twins. Overall study findings and caveats: Beta out-of-frame sequences displayed a weaker excess of sharing between twins. Out-of-frame alpha sequences shared between twins exhibited an excess of low generation probability.

Germline V gene sequence: CDR1 MNHEY, CDR2 SMNVEV (reference sequence). The junction had 7 bases not matched to a gene; V was cut back by 6 bases and J by 5 bases. This CDR3 has 13 residues. No donor was unhealthy or non-Caucasian. In TCRdb, the 5' RACE reads were re-called with MiXCR into one record per CDR3 protein. The repertoire has roughly 570,000 distinct CDR3 sequences, around 9.6% of them found once; the top ten carry more than 2.5%. The sample also formed part of further work on yellow fever vaccine responses in identical twins.

The sequence came from a woman aged 18-35 years in good health. Sequencing was done on a sample of PBMCs. The chain employs TRBV27 and TRBJ2-7; 7 bases agree with TRBD1. The chain's CDR3 is CASRVTGSDEQYF. The CDR3 region has the DNA TGTGCCAGCAGGGTGACAGGGAGCGACGAGCAGTACTTC.